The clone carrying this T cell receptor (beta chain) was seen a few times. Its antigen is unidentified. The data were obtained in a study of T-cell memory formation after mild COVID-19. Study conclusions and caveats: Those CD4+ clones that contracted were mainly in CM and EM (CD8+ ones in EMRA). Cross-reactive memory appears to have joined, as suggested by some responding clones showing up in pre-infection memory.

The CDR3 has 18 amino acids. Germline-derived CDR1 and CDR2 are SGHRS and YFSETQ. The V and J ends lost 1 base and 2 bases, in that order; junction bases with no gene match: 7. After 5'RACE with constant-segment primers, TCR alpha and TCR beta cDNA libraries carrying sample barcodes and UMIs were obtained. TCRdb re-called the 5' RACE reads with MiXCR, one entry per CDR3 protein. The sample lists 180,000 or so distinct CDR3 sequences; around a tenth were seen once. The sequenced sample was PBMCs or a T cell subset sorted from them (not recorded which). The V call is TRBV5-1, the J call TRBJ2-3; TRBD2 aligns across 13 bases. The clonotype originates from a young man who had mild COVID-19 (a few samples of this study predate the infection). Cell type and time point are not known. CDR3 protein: CASSLTRLAGGPTDTQYF. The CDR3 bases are TGCGCCAGCAGCTTGACGAGACTAGCGGGGGGCCCCACAGATACGCAGTATTTT.